The 20 T cell receptor beta chains below come from one sample, sequenced in a study of patients and donors after allogeneic stem cell transplantation (dated by TCRdb to about 2020). The library relied on RT-PCR. The instrument was a NextSeq 550. TCRdb itself trimmed the public reads at Q25 with fastp, ran MiXCR and retained productive beta chains. For every CDR3 protein sequence, its rows merge into one entry that carries the most common genes and DNA. For this sample the table gives about 110,000 distinct CDR3 sequences, of which around 38% were detected only once. The biggest ten clones account for more than 25% of the sample. Sequences were obtained from blood, either unsorted or a sorted T cell fraction (not recorded which). The source of these receptors is a human donor who was either an allogeneic HSCT recipient or a stem cell or donor lymphocyte infusion donor (not recorded which). It is not recorded whose cells these are; they may come from a transplant donor.

This clonotype was detected many times. The gene calls are TRBV4-2 and TRBJ1-5; 7 positions match TRBD1. Germline V gene data show CDR1 as LGHNA and CDR2 as YNFKEQ. The CDR3 covers 13 residues. With 5 bases clipped from V and 4 bases from J, the junction kept 2 bases outside the gene matches. The CDR3 protein is CASSGTVNQPQHF. DNA for the CDR3: TGTGCCAGCAGCGGGACAGTGAATCAGCCCCAGCATTTT.

In its sample, this clonotype was seen a few times. The V call is TRBV6-2 or TRBV6-3, the J call TRBJ2-7; 11 nucleotides align to TRBD2. Germline-derived CDR1 and CDR2 are MNHEY and SVGEGT. The CDR3 contains 16 residues. V was clipped by 0 bases and J by 2 bases; unmatched bases: 3. CDR3 loop: CASSYSKTSGTYEQYF. The CDR3 DNA follows: TGTGCCAGCAGTTACTCGAAGACTAGCGGGACCTACGAGCAGTACTTC.

V and J are TRBV27 and TRBJ2-1; D might be TRBD2 (6 bases). V was trimmed by 2 bases and J by 4 bases, leaving 9 bases between them. The CDR3 extends over 14 amino acids. The germline V gene has CDR1 MNHEY and CDR2 SMNVEV (reference sequence). The CDR3 here is CASSLNGRYNEQFF. The CDR3 DNA follows: TGTGCCAGCAGTTTAAACGGGAGATACAATGAGCAGTTCTTC.

The CDR3 sequence is CASSLETGVGLGNTGELFF. CDR3 DNA sequence: TGTGCCAGCAGCTTGGAAACAGGGGTGGGCTTGGGGAACACCGGGGAGCTGTTTTTT. The rearrangement joins TRBV11-2 to TRBJ2-2; 7 bases match TRBD1. This CDR3 is 19 amino acids long. Germline CDR1 is SGHAT and CDR2 is FQNNGV. The ends lost 3 bases at V and 1 base at J; junction bases unmatched: 14.

This clonotype was observed a few times. The rearrangement links TRBV7-9 to TRBJ1-1; D is undetermined. Looked up from germline, CDR1 is SEHNR and CDR2 is FQNEAQ (reference sequence). Trimming removed 5 bases from V and 4 bases from J, with 14 bases in between. This CDR3 contains 14 residues. CDR3 region: CASSPRTGGTEAFF. Written as DNA, the CDR3 is TGTGCCAGCAGCCCCCGGACGGGTGGCACTGAAGCTTTCTTT. The full variable domain, rest sourced from reference TRBV7-9 and TRBJ1-1, is DTGVSQNPRHKITKRGQNVTFRCDPISEHNRLYWYRQTLGQGPEFLTYFQNEAQLEKSRLLSDRFSAERPKGSFSTLEIQRTEQGDSAMYLCASSPRTGGTEAFFGQGTRLTVV.

The chain is built from TRBV7-3 and TRBJ2-5; 11 nucleotides match TRBD2. Trimming took 4 bases from V and 0 from J; bases not matched to a gene: 10. Germline-derived CDR1 and CDR2 are SGHTA and FQGTGA. The CDR3 is 18 residues long. The chain's CDR3 is CASSSRGETSGDQETQYF. Written as DNA, the CDR3 is TGTGCCAGCAGCTCTAGGGGAGAGACTAGCGGGGACCAAGAGACCCAGTACTTC.

The J gene is TRBJ2-1, the V gene TRBV24-1; D gene uncertain. CDR1 KGHDR and CDR2 SFDVKD come from the germline V gene. Trimming stripped 1 base from V and 12 bases from J, with 12 bases between. The CDR3 is made up of 13 amino acids. CDR3 sequence: CATSDLGHWGQFF. CDR3 sequence (DNA): TGTGCCACCAGTGATTTAGGGCATTGGGGGCAGTTCTTC.

The sample holds a few counts of this clonotype. The rearrangement uses TRBV28 and TRBJ1-1; 7 bases line up with TRBD1. The CDR3 spans 12 residues. Germline V gene data show CDR1 as MDHEN and CDR2 as SYDVKM. The V gene end was trimmed by 6 bases and the J gene end by 13 bases; junction bases not matched to a gene: 11. This CDR3 reads CASSQDRAVIFF. The CDR3 nucleotides are TGTGCCAGCAGCCAAGACAGGGCGGTTATTTTCTTT.

This chain uses TRBV6-2 or TRBV6-3 with TRBJ2-1; no reliable D call. Germline V gene sequence: CDR1 MNHEY, CDR2 SVGEGT. V was trimmed by 6 bases and J by 6 bases, leaving 9 bases between them. The CDR3 is 12 amino acids. The CDR3 DNA sequence: TGTGCCAGCAGCAGCGCTGGCAATGAGCAGTTCTTC. Translated: CASSSAGNEQFF.

The chain carries TRBV29-1 and TRBJ2-7; D gene unclear. V was cut by 1 base and J by 1 base, with 8 bases left in between. CDR3 size: 13 residues. Germline values: CDR1 SQVTM, CDR2 ANQGSEA. CDR3 sequence: CSVEGGQSYEQYF. CDR3 sequence (DNA): TGCAGCGTTGAAGGAGGCCAGTCCTACGAGCAGTACTTC.

This clonotype has a handful of counts. The J gene is TRBJ1-5, the V gene TRBV7-2; 9 bases agree with TRBD1. This CDR3 has 14 amino acids. V dropped 3 bases and J dropped 7; count of bases not matched to a gene: 4. Germline loops: CDR1 SGHTA, CDR2 FQGNSA. This chain's CDR3 is CASSFDRGSQPQHF. The CDR3 nucleotides are TGTGCCAGCAGCTTTGACAGGGGGAGCCAGCCCCAGCATTTT.

The chain links TRBV20-1 to TRBJ2-3; 11 bases are a match to TRBD2. The length of the CDR3 is 13 residues. Germline V gene sequence: CDR1 DFQATT, CDR2 SNEGSKA (reference sequence). After removal of 1 base from V and 6 bases from J, the junction contained 0 bases not matched to a gene. DNA for the CDR3: TGCAGTGCTAGAGCTAGCGGGAGGGATACGCAGTATTTT. This gives the protein CSARASGRDTQYF.

The V gene is TRBV2, the J gene TRBJ2-1; TRBD2 aligns across 7 bases. Germline V gene data show CDR1 as SNHLY and CDR2 as FYNNEI. With 4 bases clipped from V and 7 bases from J, the junction kept 19 bases outside the gene matches. There are 18 residues in the CDR3. This CDR3 is CASSVYTGLADQRNEQFF. As DNA, the CDR3 is TGTGCCAGCAGTGTATATACTGGCCTAGCGGATCAAAGGAATGAGCAGTTCTTC. Together with reference TRBV2 and TRBJ2-1, the CDR3 gives the full variable domain: EPEVTQTPSHQVTQMGQEVILRCVPISNHLYFYWYRQILGQKVEFLVSFYNNEISEKSEIFDDQFSVERPDGSNFTLKIRSTKLEDSAMYFCASSVYTGLADQRNEQFFGPGTRLTVL.

The V gene is TRBV5-1, the J gene TRBJ1-1; D possibly corresponds to TRBD1 (5 bases). From germline, CDR1 is SGHRS and CDR2 YFSETQ. Trimming cost V 6 bases and J 1 base, with 7 bases left between them. The CDR3 has 12 residues. Written as DNA, the CDR3 is TGCGCCAGCATCGGGGGGAACACTGAAGCTTTCTTT. Translated: CASIGGNTEAFF. The full variable domain, with the rest looked up from reference TRBV5-1 and TRBJ1-1, is KAGVTQTPRYLIKTRGQQVTLSCSPISGHRSVSWYQQTPGQGLQFLFEYFSETQRNKGNFPGRFSGRQFSNSRSEMNVSTLELGDSALYLCASIGGNTEAFFGQGTRLTVV.

This chain uses TRBV20-1 with TRBJ2-5; 7 nucleotides align to TRBD1. The germline CDR1 and CDR2 sequences are DFQATT and SNEGSKA (reference sequence). V was pared by 4 bases and J by 5 bases, with 4 bases of the junction left unmatched. The CDR3 is 12 residues long. As DNA, the CDR3 is TGCAGTGCTAAAGGGGGCGTGGAGACCCAGTACTTC. Translation: CSAKGGVETQYF.

In its sample, this clonotype was seen many times. The V and J genes are TRBV12-3 or TRBV12-4 and TRBJ2-2; D call uncertain. The CDR3 has 14 amino acids. Trimming cost V 1 base and J 5 bases, with 8 bases left between them. CDR3 sequence reads: CASSLEGRTGELFF. As DNA, the CDR3 is TGTGCCAGCAGTTTAGAAGGGCGGACCGGGGAGCTGTTTTTT.

This clonotype was recorded many times. This sequence joins TRBV18 and TRBJ1-1; D ambiguous. The V and J ends lost 1 base and 0 bases respectively, with 6 bases between them. Germline V lookup: CDR1 KGHSH, CDR2 LQKENI. The CDR3 has 14 amino acids. The CDR3 protein is CASSPRQMNTEAFF. In nucleotides, the CDR3 is TGTGCCAGCTCACCACGGCAGATGAACACTGAAGCTTTCTTT.

V gene TRBV29-1 combines with J gene TRBJ2-1; D is unresolved. With 6 bases removed from V and 2 bases from J, the gap between germline ends came to 8 bases. Per the germline V gene, CDR1 is SQVTM and CDR2 is ANQGSEA. The CDR3 covers 12 residues. The chain's CDR3 is CSVGSAYNEQFF. For the CDR3, the DNA is TGCAGCGTGGGAAGCGCCTACAATGAGCAGTTCTTC.

The rearrangement joins TRBV12-3 or TRBV12-4 to TRBJ2-1; D is possibly TRBD2 (5 bases). V lost 6 bases to trimming and J lost 8 bases, with 5 bases between them. The CDR3 runs 10 residues. The DNA of the CDR3 is TGTGCCAGCAGCGGGGATGAGCAGTTCTTC. Its protein product is CASSGDEQFF.

This chain links TRBV21-1 with TRBJ2-7. TRBV21-1 is termed a pseudogene. The CDR3 length is 13 residues. Here the CDR3 DNA reads TGTGCCAGCAGCCCCCGTATCTTCGACGAGCAGTACTTC. This gives the protein CASSPRIFDEQYF.